These T cell receptor beta chains were read from a single sample in a study of T cells in Graves' hyperthyroidism and ophthalmopathy. One entry per CDR3 protein, called by TCRdb with MiXCR from the multiplex PCR reads. The sample records hundreds of thousands of distinct CDR3 sequences, roughly a third being singletons. The sequenced material came from blood. The origin of the receptors is a woman in her thirties or forties with Graves' hyperthyroidism. Both conserved end residues are trimmed from each CDR3.

v_call cdr3_aa
TRBV7-9 ASSPDRGRDNSPLH
TRBV6-1 ATMRQGASNQPQH
TRBV9 ASSVTPHSRLEAF
TRBV11-2 ASSDDSYEQY
TRBV6-5 ASSYQDRVNYGYT
TRBV2 ASSLTGVFNTEAF
TRBV14 ASSQGLLRDRGNTIY
TRBV29-1 SVDGARWYTEAF
TRBV11-2 ASSLAGMGNQPQH
TRBV14 ASSPRDRNSPLH
TRBV25-1 AWGTGLSGGYT
TRBV18 ASSPTGGEEGYT
TRBV29-1 SAENLKGYT
TRBV12-3/TRBV12-4 ASSPGQPIYGYT
TRBV6-1 ASSIREPRPYTEAF
TRBV29-1 SVPRGSPGSCF
TRBV10-2 ASRDDTLNEQY
TRBV2 ASSPLRTPEAF
TRBV7-2 ASSFNWDLYEQY
TRBV20-1 SASPGQINTGELF
TRBV7-2 ASTTQTGVSGKLF
TRBV24-1 ATSDSREGGTEAQY
TRBV2 ASSPRTGNIQETQY
TRBV10-3 AISGGMDTGELF
TRBV9 ASSGTSGKDYEQY
TRBV7-2 ASTRGPSGSTGELF
TRBV7-2 ASSPVGRDYGYT
TRBV11-2 ASSQSGYRTTRLFNGYT
TRBV7-9 ASSPHGPNTGELF
TRBV4-1 ASSQLFVLEETQY
TRBV6-5 ASSYDDSYNSPLH
TRBV4-1 ASSQDLAGAHGELF
TRBV19 ASMAPGASGNTIY